This TCR beta chain was recovered during a study of technical replicates of blood from a handful of donors. The table lists this clone with a count of one. CDR1 SGHTA and CDR2 FQGTGA come from the germline V gene. The junction had 8 bases not matched to a gene; V was cut back by 1 base and J by 4 bases. This CDR3 contains 17 residues. The data were produced by immunoSEQ multiplex PCR, yet TCRdb's version contains in-frame clones alone and is incomplete. Found here are tens of thousands of clones, approximately 86% of them singletons; the top ten hold roughly 4.8%. This chain joins TRBV7-3 and TRBJ2-3, with 10 positions matching TRBD2. Sequencing was done on a sample of PBMCs. This TCR came from a human donor in good health. Some clones in this sample may be carry-over from other donors' samples. For the CDR3, the DNA is TGTGCCAGCAGCTTAAAGGGGGTCAGCGGGGGGGCAGATACGCAGTATTTT. Encoded protein: CASSLKGVSGGADTQYF.